The 2 T cell receptor beta chains below were found in one sample sequenced in a study of blood T cell repertoires in COVID-19. Assay: immunoSEQ multiplex PCR; the TCRdb copy retains only in-frame clones and omits some. The data contain tens of thousands of clones, approximately 85% of them seen just once; the ten biggest clones take up just over 5%. Sequencing was carried out using peripheral blood. The receptors stem from an elderly man with acute or convalescent COVID-19.

V is TRBV11-2 and J is TRBJ2-5; weak D call: TRBD1 (6 bases). V lost 0 bases and J lost 2, with 10 bases in between. The CDR3 has 15 residues. In germline, CDR1 is SGHAT, CDR2 FQNNGV. DNA of the CDR3: TGTGCCAGCAGCTTAGAGGACAGTCCTCAAGAGACCCAGTACTTC. Protein product: CASSLEDSPQETQYF.

The chain joins TRBV5-1 to TRBJ2-3; the D is unclear. Germline CDR1 reads SGHRS; CDR2 reads YFSETQ. V shed 0 bases and J shed 2 bases, with 13 bases lying between them. The CDR3 totals 16 residues. CDR3 DNA sequence: TGCGCCAGCAGCTTGGCTATAGAGACTTCCACAGATACGCAGTATTTT. This encodes CASSLAIETSTDTQYF.